The entry below gives a single TCR beta chain sequence along with its context. Per the original methods: Amplification of reference gene primers was used by the study to estimate nucleated cell counts. Data came from immunoSEQ multiplex PCR; TCRdb stores just in-frame clones and leaves some out. V and J calls and clone size are as listed in that table; D and trimming were resolved from the DNA. The table shows under 200,000 clones, with around 82% occurring only once. Participants came from fewer than 25 US areas, aged roughly 18 to 95 years. This specimen belongs to a study of blood T cell repertoires in COVID-19. The germline V gene has CDR1 SGHNT and CDR2 YYREEE (reference sequence). With 2 bases removed from V and 2 bases from J, the gap between germline ends came to 7 bases. The length of the CDR3 is 13 residues.

This chain links TRBV5-4 with TRBJ1-2; D gene ambiguous. Sequencing was carried out using PBMCs or T cells enriched from blood (not recorded which). This sequence was found in a man aged 55-75 years who had recovered from COVID-19. The CDR3 here is CASSFPGNYGYTF. The CDR3 bases are TGTGCCAGCAGCTTCCCGGGAAACTATGGCTACACCTTC.